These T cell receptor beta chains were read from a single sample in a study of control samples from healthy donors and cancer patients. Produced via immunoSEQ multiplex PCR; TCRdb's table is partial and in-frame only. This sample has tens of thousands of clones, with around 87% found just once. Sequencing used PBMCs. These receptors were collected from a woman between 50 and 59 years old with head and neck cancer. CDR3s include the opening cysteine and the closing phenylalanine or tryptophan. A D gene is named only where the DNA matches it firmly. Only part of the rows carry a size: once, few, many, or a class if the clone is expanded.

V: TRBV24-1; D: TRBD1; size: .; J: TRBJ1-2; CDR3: CATADRVEGYTF; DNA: TGTGCCACCGCTGACAGGGTTGAAGGCTACACCTTC
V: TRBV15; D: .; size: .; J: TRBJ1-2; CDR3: CATSRSTGHGRGADYTF; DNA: TGTGCCACCAGCAGATCTACCGGGCACGGGCGTGGTGCGGACTACACCTTC
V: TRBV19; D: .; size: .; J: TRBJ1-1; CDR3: CASSTPGGTEAFF; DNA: TGTGCCAGTAGCACCCCTGGGGGCACTGAAGCTTTCTTT
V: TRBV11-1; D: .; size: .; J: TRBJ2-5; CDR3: CASSATGQARQETQYF; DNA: TGTGCCAGCAGCGCGACTGGCCAAGCACGACAAGAGACCCAGTACTTC
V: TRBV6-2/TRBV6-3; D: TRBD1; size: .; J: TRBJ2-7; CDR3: CASSYSDRGDEQYF; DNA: TGTGCCAGCAGTTACTCGGACAGGGGAGACGAGCAGTACTTC
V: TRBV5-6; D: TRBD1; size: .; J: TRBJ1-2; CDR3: CASSFWTGLFYGYTF; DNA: TGTGCCAGCAGCTTCTGGACAGGGTTATTCTATGGCTACACCTTC
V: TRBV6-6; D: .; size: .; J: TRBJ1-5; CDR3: CASSMGWGYQPQHF; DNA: TGTGCCAGCAGTATGGGCTGGGGGTATCAGCCCCAGCATTTT
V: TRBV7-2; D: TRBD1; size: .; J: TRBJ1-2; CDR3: CASSLAGGQPYGYTF; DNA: TGTGCCAGCAGCTTAGCGGGGGGACAGCCCTATGGCTACACCTTC
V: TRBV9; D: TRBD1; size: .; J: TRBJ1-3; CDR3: CASRGGREDTIYF; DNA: TGTGCCAGCAGAGGGGGCAGGGAGGACACCATATATTTT
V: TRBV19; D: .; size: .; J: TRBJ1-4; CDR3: CASSRYRVGTNEKLFF; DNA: TGTGCCAGTAGTAGATACAGGGTTGGGACTAATGAAAAACTGTTTTTT
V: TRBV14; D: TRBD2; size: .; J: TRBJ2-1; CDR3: CASSTRGGSSEQFF; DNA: TGTGCCAGCAGCACCCGGGGGGGCTCAAGTGAGCAGTTCTTC
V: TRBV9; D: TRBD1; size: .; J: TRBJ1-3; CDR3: CASSPGGGSKGISGNTIYF; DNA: TGTGCCAGCAGCCCCGGAGGGGGCAGTAAAGGAATCTCTGGAAACACCATATATTTT
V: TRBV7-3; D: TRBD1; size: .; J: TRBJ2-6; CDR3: CASSPGTGGTGANVLTF; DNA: TGTGCCAGCAGCCCCGGGACAGGAGGTACTGGGGCCAACGTCCTGACTTTC
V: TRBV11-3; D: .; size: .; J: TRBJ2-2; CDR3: CASSPGPGELFF; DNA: TGTGCCAGCAGCCCCGGACCCGGGGAGCTGTTTTTT
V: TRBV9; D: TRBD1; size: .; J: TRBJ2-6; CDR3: CASSVGDSSSGANVLTF; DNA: TGTGCCAGCAGCGTCGGGGACAGCTCTTCTGGGGCCAACGTCCTGACTTTC
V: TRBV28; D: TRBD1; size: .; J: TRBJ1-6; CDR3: CASRPGGAESPLHF; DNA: TGTGCCAGCAGACCAGGGGGGGCTGAATCACCCCTCCACTTT
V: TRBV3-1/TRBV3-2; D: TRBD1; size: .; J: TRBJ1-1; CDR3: CASGGTGSFTEAFF; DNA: TGTGCCAGCGGGGGGACAGGGTCATTTACTGAAGCTTTCTTT
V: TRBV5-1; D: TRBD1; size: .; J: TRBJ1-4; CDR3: CASSPTGADEKLFF; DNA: TGCGCCAGCAGCCCGACAGGGGCGGATGAAAAACTGTTTTTT
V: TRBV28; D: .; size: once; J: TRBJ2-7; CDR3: CASRTSGTYEQYF; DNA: TGTGCCAGCCGGACGTCTGGGACCTACGAGCAGTACTTC
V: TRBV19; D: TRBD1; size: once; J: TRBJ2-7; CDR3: CASRRGQTSYEQYF; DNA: TGTGCCAGTAGAAGGGGACAGACCTCCTACGAGCAGTACTTC
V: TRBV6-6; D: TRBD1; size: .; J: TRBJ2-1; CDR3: CASSYAPGGGHNEQFF; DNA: TGTGCCAGCAGTTACGCTCCAGGGGGCGGTCACAATGAGCAGTTCTTC
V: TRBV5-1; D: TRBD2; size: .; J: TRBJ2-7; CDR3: CASSFTLAGVPYEQYF; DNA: TGCGCCAGCAGCTTCACCTTAGCGGGGGTGCCCTACGAGCAGTACTTC
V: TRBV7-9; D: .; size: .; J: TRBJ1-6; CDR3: CASSPLKGPNSPLHF; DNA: TGTGCCAGCAGCCCTCTTAAGGGGCCTAATTCACCCCTCCACTTT
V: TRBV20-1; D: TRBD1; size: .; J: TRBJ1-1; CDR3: CSASDVTGGDTEAFF; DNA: TGCAGTGCTAGTGATGTAACAGGGGGGGACACTGAAGCTTTCTTT
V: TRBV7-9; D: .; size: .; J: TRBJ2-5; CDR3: CASSLGSEQTQYF; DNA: TGTGCCAGCAGCTTAGGGTCGGAGCAGACCCAGTACTTC
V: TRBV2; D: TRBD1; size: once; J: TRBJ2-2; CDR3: CASGTDENTGELFF; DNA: TGTGCCAGCGGGACAGATGAGAACACCGGGGAGCTGTTTTTT
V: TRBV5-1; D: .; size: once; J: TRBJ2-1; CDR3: CASSLTSNEQFF; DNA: TGCGCCAGCAGCTTGACCAGCAATGAGCAGTTCTTC
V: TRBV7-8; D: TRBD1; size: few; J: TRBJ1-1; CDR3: CASSRMTGTVGTEAFF; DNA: TGTGCCAGCAGCCGAATGACAGGGACGGTGGGCACTGAAGCTTTCTTT
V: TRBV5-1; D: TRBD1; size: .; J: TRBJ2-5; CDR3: CASSLGWGQGQETQYF; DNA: TGCGCCAGCAGCTTGGGGTGGGGACAGGGGCAAGAGACCCAGTACTTC
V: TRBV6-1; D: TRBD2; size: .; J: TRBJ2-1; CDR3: CASSEKRGSSYNEQFF; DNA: TGTGCCAGCAGTGAAAAGCGGGGAAGCTCCTACAATGAGCAGTTCTTC
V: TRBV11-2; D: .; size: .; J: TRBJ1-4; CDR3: CASSQRLGVDEKLFF; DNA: TGTGCCAGCAGCCAAAGGTTAGGGGTTGATGAAAAACTGTTTTTT
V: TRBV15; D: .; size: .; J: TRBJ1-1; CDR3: CATSREGQGLDTEAFF; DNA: TGTGCCACCAGCAGAGAAGGCCAGGGGTTAGACACTGAAGCTTTCTTT
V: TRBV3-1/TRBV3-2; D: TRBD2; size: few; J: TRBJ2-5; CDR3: CASSHLSRRGAHETQYF; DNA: TGTGCCAGCAGCCACCTTTCGCGGCGGGGGGCCCATGAGACCCAGTACTTC
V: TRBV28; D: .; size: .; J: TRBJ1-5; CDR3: CASIRDTSNQPQHF; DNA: TGTGCCAGCATTCGGGACACTTCAAATCAGCCCCAGCATTTT
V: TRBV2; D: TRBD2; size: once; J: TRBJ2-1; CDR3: CASRVTSGGPYNEQFF; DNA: TGTGCCAGCAGGGTGACTAGCGGGGGACCCTACAATGAGCAGTTCTTC
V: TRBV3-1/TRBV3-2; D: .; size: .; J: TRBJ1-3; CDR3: CASSQSIAGNTIYF; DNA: TGTGCCAGCAGCCAGTCCATAGCTGGAAACACCATATATTTT
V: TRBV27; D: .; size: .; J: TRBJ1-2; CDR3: CASSLSQGNYGYTF; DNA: TGTGCCAGCAGTTTATCGCAGGGAAACTATGGCTACACCTTC
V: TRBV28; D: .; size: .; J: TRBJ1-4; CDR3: CASSLSAQVNEKLFF; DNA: TGTGCCAGCAGTTTGAGTGCTCAGGTCAATGAAAAACTGTTTTTT
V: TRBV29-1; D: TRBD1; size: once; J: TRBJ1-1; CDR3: CSVEVPHRGLRTEAFF; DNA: TGCAGCGTTGAAGTACCGCACAGGGGTTTAAGAACTGAAGCTTTCTTT
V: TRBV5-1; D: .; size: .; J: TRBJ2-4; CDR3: CASSPIWGSGQNIQYF; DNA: TGCGCCAGCAGCCCGATTTGGGGAAGCGGTCAAAACATTCAGTACTTC
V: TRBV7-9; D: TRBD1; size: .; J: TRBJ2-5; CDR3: CASSRTGGETQYF; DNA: TGTGCCAGCAGCCGGACAGGGGGCGAGACCCAGTACTTC
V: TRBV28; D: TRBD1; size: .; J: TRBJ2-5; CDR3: CASSLKGQAAQPVETQYF; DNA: TGTGCCAGCAGTTTAAAAGGACAGGCGGCCCAGCCGGTGGAGACCCAGTACTTC
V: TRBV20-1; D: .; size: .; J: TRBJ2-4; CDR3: CSATDGEVQYF; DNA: TGCAGTGCTACCGATGGAGAGGTTCAGTACTTC
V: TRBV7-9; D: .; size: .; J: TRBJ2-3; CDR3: CASSLAGISTDTQYF; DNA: TGTGCCAGCAGCTTAGCAGGGATCAGCACAGATACGCAGTATTTT
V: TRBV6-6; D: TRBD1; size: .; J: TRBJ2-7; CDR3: CASTFGQGSREQYF; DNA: TGTGCCAGCACCTTCGGACAGGGTTCTCGCGAGCAGTACTTC
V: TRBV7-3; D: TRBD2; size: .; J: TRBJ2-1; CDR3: CASSPGGYNEQFF; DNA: TGTGCCAGCAGCCCCGGGGGGTACAATGAGCAGTTCTTC
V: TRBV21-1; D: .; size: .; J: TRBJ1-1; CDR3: CASSKDEMAGTKVGNTEAFF; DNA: TGTGCCAGCAGCAAAGACGAAATGGCCGGCACCAAGGTGGGAAACACTGAAGCTTTCTTT
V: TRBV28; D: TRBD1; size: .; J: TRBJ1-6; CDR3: CASSLGTGINSPLHF; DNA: TGTGCCAGCAGTTTAGGGACAGGGATCAATTCACCCCTCCACTTT
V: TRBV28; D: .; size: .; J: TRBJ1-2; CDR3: CASSVNYGYTF; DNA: TGTGCCAGCAGTGTGAACTATGGCTACACCTTC